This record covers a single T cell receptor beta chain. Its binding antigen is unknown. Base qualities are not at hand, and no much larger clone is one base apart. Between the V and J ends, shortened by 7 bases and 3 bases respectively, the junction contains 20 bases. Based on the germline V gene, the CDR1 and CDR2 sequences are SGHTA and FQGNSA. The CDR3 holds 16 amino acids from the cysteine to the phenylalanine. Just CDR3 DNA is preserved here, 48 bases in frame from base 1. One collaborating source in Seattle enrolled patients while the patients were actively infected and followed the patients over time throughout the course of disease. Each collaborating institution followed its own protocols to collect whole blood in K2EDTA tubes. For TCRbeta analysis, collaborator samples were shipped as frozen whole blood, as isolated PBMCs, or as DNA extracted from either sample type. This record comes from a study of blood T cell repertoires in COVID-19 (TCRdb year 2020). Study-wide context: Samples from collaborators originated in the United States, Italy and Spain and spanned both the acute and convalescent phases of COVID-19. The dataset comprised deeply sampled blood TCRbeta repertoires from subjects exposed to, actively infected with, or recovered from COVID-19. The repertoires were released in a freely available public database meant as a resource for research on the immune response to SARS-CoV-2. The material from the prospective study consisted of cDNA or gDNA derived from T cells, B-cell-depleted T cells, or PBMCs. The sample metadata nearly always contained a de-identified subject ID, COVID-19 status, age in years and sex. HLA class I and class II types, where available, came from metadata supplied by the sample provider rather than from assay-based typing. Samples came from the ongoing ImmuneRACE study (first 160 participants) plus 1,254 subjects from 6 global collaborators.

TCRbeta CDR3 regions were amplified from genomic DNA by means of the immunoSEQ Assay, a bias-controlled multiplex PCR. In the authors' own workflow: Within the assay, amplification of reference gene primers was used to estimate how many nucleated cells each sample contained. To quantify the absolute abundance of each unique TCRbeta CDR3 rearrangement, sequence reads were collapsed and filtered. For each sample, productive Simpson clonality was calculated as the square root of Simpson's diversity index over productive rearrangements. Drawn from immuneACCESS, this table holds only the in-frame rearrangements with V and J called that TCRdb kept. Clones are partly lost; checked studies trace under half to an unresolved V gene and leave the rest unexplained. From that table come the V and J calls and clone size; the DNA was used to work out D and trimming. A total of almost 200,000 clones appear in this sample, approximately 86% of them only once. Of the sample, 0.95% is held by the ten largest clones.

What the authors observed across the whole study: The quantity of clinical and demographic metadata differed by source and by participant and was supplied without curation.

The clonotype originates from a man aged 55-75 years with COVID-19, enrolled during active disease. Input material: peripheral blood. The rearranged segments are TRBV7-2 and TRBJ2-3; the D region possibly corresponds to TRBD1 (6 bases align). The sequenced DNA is TGTGCCAGCACCCCCCTAGTTGGACAGCGGACAGATACGCAGTATTTT. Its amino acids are CASTPLVGQRTDTQYF.